Presented here are 17 T cell receptor beta chains from one specimen sequenced in a study of cytomegalovirus exposure and HLA in healthy donors. Researchers ran the PCR with 60 Vbeta and 13 Jbeta primers. Libraries were prepared by immunoSEQ multiplex PCR; TCRdb keeps only in-frame clonotypes and omits some of them. Of roughly 120,000 clones listed, 77% are singletons. Source material: PBMCs. Every receptor here comes from a woman between 35 and 50 years old in good health and CMV-seropositive.

This chain uses TRBV7-8 with TRBJ2-2; 8 bases are a match to TRBD1. Unmatched junction bases numbered 9, after V lost 7 bases and J lost 5 bases. This CDR3 has 15 residues. Germline V gene data show CDR1 as SGHVS and CDR2 as FQNEAQ. DNA for the CDR3: TGTGCCAGCACACCCACAGGGGGTCAGACCGGGGAGCTGTTTTTT. It specifies CASTPTGGQTGELFF.

Written as DNA, the CDR3 is TGTGCCAGTAGTCCCTACCGGGTGGGCACTGAAGCTTTCTTT. Translating it yields CASSPYRVGTEAFF. The chain employs TRBV19 and TRBJ1-1, with D hard to call. Germline assignment: CDR1 LNHDA and CDR2 SQIVND (reference sequence). V dropped 5 bases and J dropped 4 bases, with 14 bases sitting between them. This CDR3 comprises 14 residues.

The CDR3: CASSQDTSGRTGELFF. The CDR3 nucleotides read TGTGCCAGCAGCCAAGATACTAGCGGGCGGACCGGGGAGCTGTTTTTT. This rearrangement joins TRBV4-2 to TRBJ2-2; 9 bases are shared with TRBD2. V dropped 0 bases and J dropped 5; count of bases not matched to a gene: 4. Germline V gene lookup returns CDR1 LGHNA and CDR2 YNFKEQ. CDR3 size: 16 residues.

This rearrangement joins TRBV11-2 to TRBJ1-2, with 8 positions matching TRBD1. Per the germline V gene, CDR1 is SGHAT and CDR2 is FQNNGV. The CDR3 totals 16 residues. V gave up 1 base and J gave up 7 bases; unmatched junction bases: 11. The CDR3 here is CASSLGGTGQVGGYTF. CDR3 DNA sequence: TGTGCCAGCAGCTTAGGAGGGACAGGTCAAGTAGGTGGCTACACCTTC.

The chain couples TRBV2 to TRBJ1-5, with D hard to call. V was trimmed by 3 bases and J by 5 bases, leaving 8 bases between them. The germline V gene has CDR1 SNHLY and CDR2 FYNNEI. CDR3 length equals 13 residues. The CDR3 protein is CASSDSGYQPQHF. DNA for the CDR3: TGTGCCAGCAGTGACTCGGGATATCAGCCCCAGCATTTT.

This chain links TRBV28 with TRBJ2-7; 7 positions agree with TRBD2. After removal of 8 bases from V and 1 base from J, the junction contained 5 bases not matched to a gene. This CDR3 comprises 13 residues. Germline V gives CDR1 MDHEN, CDR2 SYDVKM. The chain's CDR3 is CASGWGGSYEQYF. The DNA of the CDR3 is TGTGCCAGCGGTTGGGGGGGGTCCTACGAGCAGTACTTC.

This clone was seen only a few times. CDR3 sequence (DNA): TGTGCCAGCAGCTTTCCTGGACAGGGGGAGCAGTTCTTC. Its translation: CASSFPGQGEQFF. V is TRBV7-3 and J is TRBJ2-1; 9 nucleotides line up with TRBD1. CDR3 length: 13 residues. In germline, CDR1 is SGHTA, CDR2 FQGTGA. With V trimmed by 3 bases and J by 10 bases, 4 bases remained unmatched.

The CDR3 DNA is TGTGCCAGCTCACGCGGGAGGGATACGCAGTATTTT. This codes for CASSRGRDTQYF. V gene TRBV18 combines with J gene TRBJ2-3; 8 nucleotides agree with TRBD2. Per germline, CDR1 KGHSH and CDR2 LQKENI. The CDR3 consists of 12 residues. The junction had 0 bases not matched to a gene; V was cut back by 4 bases and J by 6 bases. The whole variable domain, filled in from reference TRBV18 and TRBJ2-3, reads NAGVMQNPRHLVRRRGQEARLRCSPMKGHSHVYWYRQLPEEGLKFMVYLQKENIIDESGMPKERFSAEFPKEGPSILRIQQVVRGDSAAYFCASSRGRDTQYFGPGTRLTVL.

The chain couples TRBV9 to TRBJ1-4; TRBD1 aligns across 7 bases. Germline CDR1 and CDR2: SGDLS and YYNGEE. The CDR3 has 15 residues. Trimming removed 4 bases from V and 5 bases from J; junction bases left unmatched: 8. The CDR3 DNA is TGTGCCAGCAGCCCCCGACAGGGAAGGAATGAAAAACTGTTTTTT. Protein product: CASSPRQGRNEKLFF.

CDR3 DNA sequence: TGTGCCAGCAGTCCGCGGACAGGGTGGTCCTATGGCTACACCTTC. Translated: CASSPRTGWSYGYTF. The chain combines TRBV28 with TRBJ1-2, with 8 bases lining up with TRBD1. The CDR3 covers 15 residues. Germline assignment: CDR1 MDHEN and CDR2 SYDVKM. The J segment lost 4 bases and the V segment lost 5 bases, leaving 9 bases of the junction unmatched.

The chain carries TRBV27 and TRBJ2-2; D possibly corresponds to TRBD2 (6 bases). Per germline, CDR1 MNHEY and CDR2 SMNVEV (reference sequence). There are 18 residues in the CDR3. Deletions cut 1 base from V and 4 bases from J, with 19 bases between. The CDR3 DNA is TGTGCCAGCAGTTTATTAGCTCGGGGGAGGACCTTCACCGGGGAGCTGTTTTTT. Translation gives CASSLLARGRTFTGELFF.

The chain recombines TRBV9 with TRBJ2-1, with D possibly matching TRBD2 (6 bases). CDR1 is SGDLS, CDR2 YYNGEE, per germline. This CDR3 spans 16 amino acids. Trimming left V 5 bases short and J 3 bases short, with 18 bases between. For the CDR3, the DNA is TGTGCCAGCAGTCCAAAGGCCGGGAGCAACTACAATGAGCAGTTCTTC. Translated, it gives CASSPKAGSNYNEQFF.

This chain uses TRBV20-1 with TRBJ2-3; no reliable D call. V lost 3 bases and J 11 bases, leaving 9 bases between the germline ends. The germline CDR1 and CDR2 sequences are DFQATT and SNEGSKA (reference sequence). CDR3 length: 10 residues. DNA of the CDR3: TGCAGTGCTAGTGGCATGAAGCAGTATTTT. Translation gives CSASGMKQYF.

The chain employs TRBV5-1 and TRBJ1-5; D not certain. Germline V gives CDR1 SGHRS, CDR2 YFSETQ. This CDR3 has 14 residues. V was trimmed by 1 base and J by 7 bases, leaving 12 bases between them. CDR3 in DNA: TGCGCCAGCAGCTTGTCGGGAGGCCAGCAGCCCCAGCATTTT. Translation: CASSLSGGQQPQHF.

This clone was counted a few times. V usage is TRBV18 and J usage is TRBJ2-3; 7 bases line up with TRBD2. V lost 6 bases to trimming and J lost 0 bases; unmatched junction nucleotides: 6. This CDR3 has 15 amino acids. The germline gives CDR1 KGHSH, CDR2 LQKENI. The CDR3 reads CASSPSGVSTDTQYF. As DNA, the CDR3 is TGTGCCAGCTCCCCGAGCGGGGTTAGCACAGATACGCAGTATTTT. The full variable domain, its missing parts supplied by reference TRBV18 and TRBJ2-3, is NAGVMQNPRHLVRRRGQEARLRCSPMKGHSHVYWYRQLPEEGLKFMVYLQKENIIDESGMPKERFSAEFPKEGPSILRIQQVVRGDSAAYFCASSPSGVSTDTQYFGPGTRLTVL.

This clone showed up just once. The chain carries TRBV19 and TRBJ2-6; 7 bases are shared with TRBD2. The trim removed 7 bases at V and 0 bases at J, leaving 6 bases unmatched. Germline V gene data show CDR1 as LNHDA and CDR2 as SQIVND (reference sequence). This CDR3 comprises 16 residues. For the CDR3, the DNA is TGTGCCAGTAACCGACTAGCCCTCTCTGGGGCCAACGTCCTGACTTTC. Translated, it gives CASNRLALSGANVLTF. The complete variable domain, with remaining parts taken from reference TRBV19 and TRBJ2-6, reads DGGITQSPKYLFRKEGQNVTLSCEQNLNHDAMYWYRQDPGQGLRLIYYSQIVNDFQKGDIAEGYSVSREKKESFPLTVTSAQKNPTAFYLCASNRLALSGANVLTFGAGSRLTVL.

This chain joins TRBV4-1 and TRBJ1-1; 9 nucleotides align to TRBD1. The CDR3 totals 19 residues. The V and J ends lost 0 bases and 2 bases, in that order; junction bases with no gene match: 13. The germline gives CDR1 MGHRA, CDR2 YSYEKL. The CDR3 DNA reads TGCGCCAGCAGCCAAGAGGTTGTCTTTCGGACAGGGGTTAACACTGAAGCTTTCTTT. Translation gives CASSQEVVFRTGVNTEAFF.